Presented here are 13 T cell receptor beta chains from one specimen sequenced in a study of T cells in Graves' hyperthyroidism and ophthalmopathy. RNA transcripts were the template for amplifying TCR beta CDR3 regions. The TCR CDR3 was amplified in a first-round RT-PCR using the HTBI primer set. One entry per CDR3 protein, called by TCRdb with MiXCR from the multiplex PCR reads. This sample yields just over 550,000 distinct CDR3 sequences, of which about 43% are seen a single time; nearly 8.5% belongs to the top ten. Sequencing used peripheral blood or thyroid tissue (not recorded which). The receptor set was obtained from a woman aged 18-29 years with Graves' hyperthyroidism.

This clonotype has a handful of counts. The CDR3, as DNA: TGTGCCAGCAGTGAACAGGGCGATTGGGCTTTCTTT. Its protein is CASSEQGDWAFF. The rearrangement links TRBV25-1 to TRBJ1-1, with a weak D call TRBD1 (5 bases). V was shortened by 2 bases and J by 11 bases, with 12 bases between the two germline ends. The CDR3 is 12 amino acids. Germline V gives CDR1 MGHDK, CDR2 SYGVNS.

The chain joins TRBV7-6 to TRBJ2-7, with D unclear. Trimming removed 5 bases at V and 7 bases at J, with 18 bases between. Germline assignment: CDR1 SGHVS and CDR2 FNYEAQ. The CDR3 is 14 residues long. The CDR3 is CASSVEGDSGEQYF. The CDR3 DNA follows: TGTGCCAGCAGCGTTGAAGGTGACTCGGGTGAGCAGTACTTC.

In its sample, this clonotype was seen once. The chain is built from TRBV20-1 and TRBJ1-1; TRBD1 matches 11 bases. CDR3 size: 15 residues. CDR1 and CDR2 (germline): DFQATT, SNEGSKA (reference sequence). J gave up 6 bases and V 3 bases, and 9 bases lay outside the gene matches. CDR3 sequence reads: CSASDRDRGRAEAFF. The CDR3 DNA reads TGCAGTGCTAGTGACAGGGACAGGGGGAGAGCTGAAGCTTTCTTT.

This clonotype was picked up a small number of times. In DNA, the CDR3 is TGCAGTGCTAGAGACTTACAGGGGGTGGGGAAGACCCAGTACTTC. It is translated as CSARDLQGVGKTQYF. The chain is built from TRBV20-1 and TRBJ2-5; TRBD1 aligns across 8 bases. The V gene end was trimmed by 0 bases and the J gene end by 6 bases; junction bases not matched to a gene: 9. The CDR3 loop spans 15 amino acids. Germline-derived CDR1 and CDR2 are DFQATT and SNEGSKA (reference sequence).

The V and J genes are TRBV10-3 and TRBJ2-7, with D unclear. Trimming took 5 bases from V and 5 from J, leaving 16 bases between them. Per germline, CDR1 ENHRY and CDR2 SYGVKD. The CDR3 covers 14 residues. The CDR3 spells CAISYDSSDDEQYF. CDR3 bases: TGTGCCATCAGTTACGATTCGTCGGACGACGAGCAGTACTTC.

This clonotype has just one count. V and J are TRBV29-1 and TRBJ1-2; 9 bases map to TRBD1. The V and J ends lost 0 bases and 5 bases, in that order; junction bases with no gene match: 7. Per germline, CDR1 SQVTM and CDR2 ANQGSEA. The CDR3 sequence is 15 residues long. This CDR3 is CSVEDRTGAGYGYTF. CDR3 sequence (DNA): TGCAGCGTTGAAGATAGGACAGGGGCGGGGTATGGCTACACCTTC. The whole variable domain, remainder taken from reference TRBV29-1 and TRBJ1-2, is SAVISQKPSRDICQRGTSLTIQCQVDSQVTMMFWYRQQPGQSLTLIATANQGSEATYESGFVIDKFPISRPNLTFSTLTVSNMSPEDSSIYLCSVEDRTGAGYGYTFGSGTRLTVV.

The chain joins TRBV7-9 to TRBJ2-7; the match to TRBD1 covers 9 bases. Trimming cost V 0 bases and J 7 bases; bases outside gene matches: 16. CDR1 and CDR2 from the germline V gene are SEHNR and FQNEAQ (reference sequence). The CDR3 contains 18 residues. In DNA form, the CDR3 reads TGTGCCAGCAGCTTAGCTTATAGATCCCGGACAGGGGTGAGGGAGCAGTACTTC. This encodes CASSLAYRSRTGVREQYF.

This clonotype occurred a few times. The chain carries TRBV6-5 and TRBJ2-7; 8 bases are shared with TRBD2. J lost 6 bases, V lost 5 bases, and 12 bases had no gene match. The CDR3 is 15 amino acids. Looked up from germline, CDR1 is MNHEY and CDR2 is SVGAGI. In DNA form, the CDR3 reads TGTGCCAGCAGTCCCCGGGTAGCGGGAACCCGCGAGCAGTACTTC. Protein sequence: CASSPRVAGTREQYF.

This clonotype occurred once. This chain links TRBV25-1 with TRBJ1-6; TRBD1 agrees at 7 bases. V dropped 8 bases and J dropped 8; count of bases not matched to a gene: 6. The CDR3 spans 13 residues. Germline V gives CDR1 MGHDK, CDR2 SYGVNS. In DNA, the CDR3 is TGTGCCAGCCGGAGACAGGGAGATTCACCCCTCCACTTT. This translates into CASRRQGDSPLHF.

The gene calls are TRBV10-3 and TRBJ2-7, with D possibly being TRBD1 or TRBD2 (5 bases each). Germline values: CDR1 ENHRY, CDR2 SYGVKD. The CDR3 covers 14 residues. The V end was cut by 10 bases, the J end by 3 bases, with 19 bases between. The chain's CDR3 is CASRLRGVVYEQYF. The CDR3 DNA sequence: TGTGCCAGCAGACTGCGAGGGGTGGTCTACGAGCAGTACTTC.

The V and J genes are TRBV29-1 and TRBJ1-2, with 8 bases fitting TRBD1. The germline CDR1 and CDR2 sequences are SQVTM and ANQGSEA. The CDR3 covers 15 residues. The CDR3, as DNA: TGCAGTGCTAAGGACAGGGTACCCTCTAACTATGGCTACACCTTC. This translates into CSAKDRVPSNYGYTF.

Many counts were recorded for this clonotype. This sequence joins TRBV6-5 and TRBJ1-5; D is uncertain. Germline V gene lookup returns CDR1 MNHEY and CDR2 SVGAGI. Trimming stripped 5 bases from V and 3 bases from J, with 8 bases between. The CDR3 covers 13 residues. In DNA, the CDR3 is TGTGCCAGCAGTGAATGGGCCAATCAGCCCCAGCATTTT. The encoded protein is CASSEWANQPQHF.

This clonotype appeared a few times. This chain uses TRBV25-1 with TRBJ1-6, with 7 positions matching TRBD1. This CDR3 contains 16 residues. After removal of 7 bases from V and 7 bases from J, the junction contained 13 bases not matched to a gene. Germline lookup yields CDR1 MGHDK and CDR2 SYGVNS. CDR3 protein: CASKTSGGQLNSPLHF. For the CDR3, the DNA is TGTGCCAGCAAGACCTCCGGGGGACAGCTAAATTCACCCCTCCACTTT.